The next 18 T cell receptor beta chains were all read from a single sample in a study of T cells after yellow fever vaccination. Via MiXCR, TCRdb re-called the 5' RACE reads, giving one row per CDR3 protein. The sample has 300,000 to 400,000 distinct CDR3 sequences; around 11% are singletons. The sample was CD4+ T cells sorted from PBMCs, taken 45 days after the yellow fever booster vaccination. The receptor set was obtained from a man in his late teens or twenties who received the YFV17D yellow fever vaccine.

This clonotype was picked up a small number of times. The chain employs TRBV6-5 and TRBJ1-5; the D gene is possibly TRBD1 (6 bases). This CDR3 has 14 residues. V lost 9 bases to trimming and J lost 0 bases, with 12 bases between them. Germline-derived CDR1 and CDR2 are MNHEY and SVGAGI. In DNA, the CDR3 is TGTGCCAGTGGAACAGGGAGTAGCAATCAGCCCCAGCATTTT. It codes for CASGTGSSNQPQHF.

The chain joins TRBV4-3 to TRBJ1-5; 10 bases are a match to TRBD1. This CDR3 has 15 amino acids. The V gene end was trimmed by 1 base and the J gene end by 6 bases; junction bases not matched to a gene: 3. Germline assignment: CDR1 LGHNA and CDR2 YSLEER. The DNA of the CDR3 is TGCGCCAGCAGCCAAGGGACAGGGGGAGTTCAGCCCCAGCATTTT. This encodes CASSQGTGGVQPQHF.

This clonotype came up a few times. The rearrangement joins TRBV6-2 or TRBV6-3 to TRBJ2-4, with 9 bases matching TRBD1. The junction had 6 bases not matched to a gene; V was cut back by 0 bases and J by 0 bases. The CDR3 length is 18 residues. In germline, CDR1 is MNHEY, CDR2 SVGEGT. CDR3 protein: CASSYSLGQGLAKNIQYF. The CDR3 DNA follows: TGTGCCAGCAGTTACTCTCTAGGACAGGGGCTAGCCAAAAACATTCAGTACTTC.

This clonotype was counted a few times. The rearrangement links TRBV7-2 to TRBJ1-6; no clear D. CDR1 SGHTA and CDR2 FQGNSA come from the germline V gene. The germline V and J ends were trimmed by 5 bases and 9 bases, with 20 bases remaining between them. There are 16 residues in the CDR3. CDR3 coding DNA: TGTGCCAGCAGCCCTCGATGGGGAGGTTCAGGTTCACCCCTCCACTTT. As protein: CASSPRWGGSGSPLHF.

This clonotype was observed many times. The V and J genes are TRBV20-1 and TRBJ2-7, with TRBD2 identical over 12 bases. V trimming: 6 bases; J trimming: 0 bases; junction bases outside the gene matches: 6. Germline V lookup: CDR1 DFQATT, CDR2 SNEGSKA (reference sequence). The CDR3 extends over 15 amino acids. CDR3 nucleotide sequence: TGCAGTGCCCGACTAGCGGGGGCTTACTCCTACGAGCAGTACTTC. Its protein is CSARLAGAYSYEQYF.

The chain couples TRBV5-1 to TRBJ1-1; no definite D call. This CDR3 region has 15 residues. CDR1 and CDR2 (germline): SGHRS, YFSETQ. Trimming took off 4 bases at V and 5 bases at J, with 18 bases between the two ends. CDR3 sequence: CASSLEFSGKTEAFF. The CDR3 nucleotides are TGCGCCAGCAGCCTAGAATTCAGTGGTAAGACTGAAGCTTTCTTT.

A few counts support this clonotype. This rearrangement joins TRBV5-5 to TRBJ1-6; D might be TRBD1 (5 bases). The CDR3 contains 16 residues. The germline CDR1 and CDR2 sequences are SGHKS and YYEKEE (reference sequence). V gave up 4 bases and J gave up 7 bases, with 18 bases separating them. The CDR3 spells CASSPGTAIWNSPLHF. The CDR3 DNA reads TGTGCCAGCAGCCCCGGGACGGCCATTTGGAATTCACCCCTCCACTTT.

The rearrangement uses TRBV6-2 or TRBV6-3 and TRBJ2-7; TRBD2 agrees at 7 bases. The CDR3 covers 12 residues. CDR1 and CDR2 from the germline V gene are MNHEY and SVGEGT. The V and J ends lost 8 bases and 3 bases, in that order; junction bases with no gene match: 4. The CDR3 DNA reads as TGTGCCAGCCGCGGGGGATTCTACGAGCAGTACGTC. Translated: CASRGGFYEQYV.

This clonotype was observed many times. V gene TRBV7-8 combines with J gene TRBJ2-7; the D gene is possibly TRBD1 (6 bases). CDR1 is SGHVS, CDR2 FQNEAQ, per germline. Trimming cost V 5 bases and J 6 bases, with 14 bases left between them. The CDR3 covers 13 residues. CDR3 sequence: CASSQDTGSEQYV. The CDR3 DNA reads TGTGCCAGCAGCCAGGACACAGGGAGCGAGCAGTACGTC.

The V gene is TRBV5-1, the J gene TRBJ2-1; perhaps TRBD1 as D (6 bases). The CDR3 length is 15 residues. Germline assignment: CDR1 SGHRS and CDR2 YFSETQ. V dropped 0 bases and J dropped 8 bases, with 15 bases sitting between them. Here the CDR3 reads CASSLAGRGWHEQFF. As DNA, the CDR3 is TGCGCCAGCAGCTTGGCCGGAAGGGGGTGGCATGAGCAGTTCTTC.

This clonotype was seen ten or more times. The rearrangement uses TRBV2 and TRBJ2-3; D may be TRBD1 (6 bases). Germline V gene data show CDR1 as SNHLY and CDR2 as FYNNEI. This CDR3 is 13 amino acids long. The V end lost 7 bases, the J end lost 1 base, and 9 bases lay between the germline ends. The CDR3 sequence: CASMAGGTDTQYF. For the CDR3, the DNA is TGTGCCAGCATGGCAGGGGGCACAGATACGCAGTATTTT.

The chain is built from TRBV6-5 and TRBJ2-3; 7 bases match TRBD1. Germline CDR1 MNHEY, CDR2 SVGAGI. J was trimmed by 6 bases and V by 11 bases; bases with no gene match: 14. This CDR3 spans 14 amino acids. The CDR3 here is CAGKRDSAADTQYF. DNA for the CDR3: TGTGCCGGAAAAAGGGACAGCGCTGCGGATACGCAGTATTTT.

This clonotype showed up just a few times. The chain carries TRBV6-2 or TRBV6-3 and TRBJ2-7; D call uncertain. CDR1 is MNHEY and CDR2 is SVGEGT in the germline V gene. The CDR3 sequence is 13 residues long. V shed 5 bases and J shed 0 bases, with 8 bases lying between them. CDR3 loop: CASSRRNSYEQYV. The CDR3 nucleotides are TGTGCCAGCAGTCGCAGGAACTCCTACGAGCAGTACGTC.

Many counts were recorded for this clonotype. This chain connects TRBV11-2 to TRBJ2-5, with TRBD1 identical over 11 bases. This CDR3 comprises 15 residues. CDR1 is SGHAT and CDR2 is FQNNGV in the germline V gene. V lost 5 bases, J lost 5 bases, and 7 bases stayed unmatched. CDR3 residues: CASSRDRGTGETQYF. The CDR3 DNA follows: TGTGCCAGCAGCCGGGACAGGGGGACGGGGGAGACCCAGTACTTC.

Ten or more counts support this clonotype. The chain has TRBV18 and TRBJ2-7; D might be TRBD1 or TRBD2, each matching 5 bases. Per germline, CDR1 KGHSH and CDR2 LQKENI. V lost 3 bases and J 1 base, leaving 10 bases between the germline ends. This CDR3 has 14 residues. The CDR3 coding sequence is TGTGCCAGCTCACCGGGGACCTTTTCCTACGAGCAGTACGTC. It translates to CASSPGTFSYEQYV.

The gene calls are TRBV7-2 and TRBJ2-2, with D perhaps matching TRBD1 (5 bases). Germline CDR1 and CDR2: SGHTA and FQGNSA. CDR3 size: 13 residues. Trimming removed 4 bases at V and 4 bases at J, with 7 bases between. CDR3 region: CASSSRVTGELFF. The CDR3 bases are TGTGCCAGCAGCTCCAGGGTCACCGGGGAGCTGTTTTTT.

V gene TRBV7-2 combines with J gene TRBJ1-4, with D perhaps TRBD1 (6 bases). The germline V gene has CDR1 SGHTA and CDR2 FQGNSA. Trimming took off 5 bases at V and 7 bases at J, with 20 bases between the two ends. The CDR3 consists of 16 residues. Here the CDR3 DNA reads TGTGCCAGCAGCCTAAACGGGGGGGGCGCGAGTGAAAAACTGTTTTTT. Amino acid sequence: CASSLNGGGASEKLFF. Based on the CDR3 plus reference TRBV7-2 and TRBJ1-4, the full variable domain is GAGVSQSPSNKVTEKGKDVELRCDPISGHTALYWYRQSLGQGLEFLIYFQGNSAPDKSGLPSDRFSAERTGGSVSTLTIQRTQQEDSAVYLCASSLNGGGASEKLFFGSGTQLSVL.

This clonotype was counted a few times. The chain is built from TRBV6-6 and TRBJ1-2; TRBD1 agrees at 9 bases. V shed 5 bases and J 8 bases; nucleotides not matched to a gene: 9. CDR1 and CDR2 (germline): MNHNY, SVGAGI (reference sequence). CDR3 length: 14 amino acids. The CDR3 DNA reads as TGTGCCAGCAGTCCCCCGGACAGGGGCCACGGCTACACCTTC. Its translation: CASSPPDRGHGYTF.